This T cell receptor beta chain comes out of a study of shared clonotypes between healthy human individuals. As for the study in general: The study used three CD4 naive, three CD4 memory, two CD8 naive and one CD8 memory plate per donor.

In regard to this clone: Its antigen is undetermined.

Positively selected for CCR7, the CD45RO-negative cells used as naive CD8 cells excluded terminally differentiated effector memory CD45RA+ cells. Every donor was a Caucasian adult from Nashville, Tennessee. The CDR3 has 16 residues. Per the germline V gene, CDR1 is SNHLY and CDR2 is FYNNEI. V was shortened by 5 bases and J by 6 bases, with 22 bases between the two germline ends. Original methodology: Junction-only sequences without quality scores came from ImmunoSEQ, so filtering differed. Clones were sequenced by immunoSEQ multiplex PCR, and TCRdb holds only the in-frame ones, with some missing. V and J calls and clone size are copied from that table; D and trimming were computed from the DNA. There are 650,000 to 800,000 clones in the sample; just over 90% occur only once, and about a quarter lies in the top ten. Study-level results: Sampling used blood alone; tissue repertoires probably differ.

The chain recombines TRBV2 with TRBJ1-1; weak D call: TRBD1 (6 bases). The sample was naive CD8+ T cells sorted from blood. The source of this sequence is a man aged 30 to 45 in good health. CDR3 sequence reads: CASSTGHDLVDSEAFF. The CDR3, as DNA: TGTGCCAGCAGTACGGGACACGACCTCGTGGACTCTGAAGCTTTCTTT.